These 6 T cell receptor beta chains share one sample of origin, sequenced in a study of T cell responses to AZD1222 COVID-19 vaccine. Measured with immunoSEQ multiplex PCR; TCRdb has only the in-frame clones, and not every one. The sample consists of 140,000 or so clones, more than 75% of them appearing once. Source: peripheral blood, taken 28 days after the second AZD1222 dose. These receptor sequences come from an adult who received the AZD1222 COVID-19 vaccine.

J is TRBJ2-7 and V is TRBV10-3; TRBD2 matches at 9 bases. The length of the CDR3 is 13 residues. J was trimmed by 5 bases and V by 6 bases; bases with no gene match: 5. Germline V gene sequence: CDR1 ENHRY, CDR2 SYGVKD. The CDR3 loop reads CAISASGKNEQYF. CDR3 in DNA: TGTGCCATCAGCGCTAGCGGGAAGAACGAGCAGTACTTC.

The J gene is TRBJ1-2, the V gene TRBV6-5; 8 bases agree with TRBD1. V shed 6 bases and J 4 bases; nucleotides not matched to a gene: 7. Per the germline V gene, CDR1 is MNHEY and CDR2 is SVGAGI. This CDR3 spans 14 amino acids. The CDR3 coding sequence is TGTGCCAGCAGCAAGTCCGGGACAGGCTATGGCTACACCTTC. This sequence encodes CASSKSGTGYGYTF.

The DNA for the CDR3 is TGTGCCAGCAGCCAAATCCAAGAGACCCAGTACTTC. Translation gives CASSQIQETQYF. The rearrangement joins TRBV3-1 (or the pseudogene TRBV3-2) to TRBJ2-5; D is uncertain. Trimming took 2 bases from V and 1 from J, leaving 2 bases between them. The CDR3 contains 12 residues. Germline lookup yields CDR1 LGHDT and CDR2 YNNKEL (reference sequence).

Worth noting for this clone: This CDR3 is also generated by other DNA sequences in the sample. The V call is TRBV19, the J call TRBJ1-2, with 9 nucleotides matching TRBD1. V gave up 3 bases and J gave up 4 bases; unmatched junction bases: 0. CDR3 length: 13 amino acids. Germline CDR1 reads LNHDA; CDR2 reads SQIVND (reference sequence). CDR3 sequence reads: CASSMGQGYGYTF. In DNA, the CDR3 is TGTGCCAGTAGTATGGGACAGGGCTATGGCTACACCTTC.

The chain combines TRBV19 with TRBJ2-6; 7 bases agree with TRBD1. This CDR3 spans 16 amino acids. Germline V gene lookup returns CDR1 LNHDA and CDR2 SQIVND (reference sequence). The ends lost 7 bases at V and 0 bases at J; junction bases unmatched: 6. The CDR3 reads CASMDRRSSGANVLTF. DNA for the CDR3: TGTGCCAGTATGGACAGGAGAAGCTCTGGGGCCAACGTCCTGACTTTC.

This clone was observed a few times. The chain recombines TRBV3-1 (or the pseudogene TRBV3-2) with TRBJ2-3; no definite D call. This CDR3 is 13 amino acids long. Germline CDR1 and CDR2: LGHDT and YNNKEL (reference sequence). Trimming cost V 4 bases and J 6 bases, with 11 bases left between them. CDR3 residues: CASSPPGGDTQYF. The CDR3, as DNA: TGTGCCAGCAGCCCCCCAGGTGGTGATACGCAGTATTTT.